Sequencing of this T cell receptor beta chain was carried out in a study of T-cell memory formation after mild COVID-19. Study details: Largely, TCR clusters stayed within a single donor.

TCRdb used MiXCR to reprocess the 5' RACE reads, holding one entry per CDR3 protein. This sample has approximately 240,000 distinct CDR3 sequences, with about 16% found just once. Germline CDR1 is LGHNA and CDR2 is YSLEER. V dropped 4 bases and J dropped 5; count of bases not matched to a gene: 4. This CDR3 region has 13 residues. This chain links TRBV4-3 with TRBJ1-1; TRBD1 matches 7 bases. Material for sequencing was PBMCs or a T cell subset sorted from them (not recorded which). The receptor comes from a man between 18 and 35 years old who had mild COVID-19 (a few samples of this study predate the infection). Cell type and time point are not known. As DNA, the CDR3 is TGCGCCAGCAGCCCAGACAGGGAGACTGAAGCTTTCTTT. This codes for CASSPDRETEAFF.